A selection of T cell receptor beta chains follows, all from one sample in a study of tumor T cells in aggressive B-cell lymphoma. Method: immunoSEQ multiplex PCR; TCRdb's copy keeps in-frame clones and lacks some. The sample carries more than 7,000 clones, 70% to 90% recorded once. The sequencing input was tumor tissue. Every receptor here comes from an adult with diffuse large B cell lymphoma. Each CDR3 is given with its conserved first and last residue. A D gene is named only where the DNA matches it firmly. Where a row states a size, it is once, few, many or the class of an expanded clone; other rows omit it.

D: .
V: TRBV20-1
size: .
J: TRBJ2-5
DNA: TGCAGTGCTAGGGACGGAAGGGGCCCTCACTTC
CDR3: CSARDGRGPHF

D: .
V: TRBV7-2
size: .
J: TRBJ1-3
DNA: TGTGCCAGCAGCCCCTTGGAGGGGTCCCACTCTGGAAACACCATATATTTT
CDR3: CASSPLEGSHSGNTIYF

D: .
V: TRBV19
size: few
J: TRBJ2-7
DNA: TGTGCCAGTACCAAAGAAGACAGGACGTCCTACGAGCAGTACTTC
CDR3: CASTKEDRTSYEQYF

D: TRBD1
V: TRBV7-9
size: once
J: TRBJ2-7
DNA: TGTGCCAGCAGTTCAACCCTAGGGGGCCAGGGTTCCTACGAGCAGTACTTC
CDR3: CASSSTLGGQGSYEQYF

D: TRBD1
V: TRBV7-2
size: .
J: TRBJ2-3
DNA: TGTGCCAGCAGCTTCACAATTTGGACAGGAAAAGCGACAGATACGCAGTATTTT
CDR3: CASSFTIWTGKATDTQYF

D: .
V: TRBV5-6
size: .
J: TRBJ2-1
DNA: TGTGCCAGCAGTGGAGAGCCCTACAATGAGCAGTTCTTC
CDR3: CASSGEPYNEQFF

D: .
V: TRBV2
size: few
J: TRBJ2-7
DNA: TGTGCCAGCAGTGAAGTAACCGGAGGCGAGCAGTACTTC
CDR3: CASSEVTGGEQYF

D: .
V: TRBV29-1
size: .
J: TRBJ1-2
DNA: TGCAGCGTTGACGGGGGAAACTATGGCTACACCTTC
CDR3: CSVDGGNYGYTF

D: TRBD1
V: TRBV9
size: once
J: TRBJ1-4
DNA: TGTGCCAGCAGCGCTTCACCGCGGACAGGGGGAACTAATGAAAAACTGTTTTTT
CDR3: CASSASPRTGGTNEKLFF

D: TRBD2
V: TRBV29-1
size: once
J: TRBJ2-1
DNA: TGCAGCGGTGGGACTAGCGGGGGGAATGAGCAGTTCTTC
CDR3: CSGGTSGGNEQFF

D: .
V: TRBV12-2
size: .
J: TRBJ2-7
DNA: TGTGCAAGTCGCTTAGCACCTAGCGGGTTCTCCTACGAGCAGTACTTC
CDR3: CASRLAPSGFSYEQYF

D: TRBD2
V: TRBV7-9
size: .
J: TRBJ2-7
DNA: TGTGCCAGCAGTCAGAGCGGGGAGGGCGAGCAGTACTTC
CDR3: CASSQSGEGEQYF

D: TRBD1
V: TRBV29-1
size: once
J: TRBJ2-6
DNA: TGCAACCTTCCCGGGACAGGGATCTCTGGGGCCAACGTCCTGACTTTC
CDR3: CNLPGTGISGANVLTF

D: TRBD1
V: TRBV19
size: .
J: TRBJ2-7
DNA: TGTGCCAGTAGTATAGTGGGGACAGGTCTCTACGAGCAGTACTTC
CDR3: CASSIVGTGLYEQYF

D: TRBD1
V: TRBV5-1
size: .
J: TRBJ1-2
DNA: TGCGCCAGCAGACCGACAGGGGGTGATGGCTACACCTTC
CDR3: CASRPTGGDGYTF

D: .
V: TRBV18
size: .
J: TRBJ1-2
DNA: TGTGCCAGCTCACCGAACAGGGATTCCTATGGCTACACCTTC
CDR3: CASSPNRDSYGYTF

D: .
V: TRBV21-1
size: few
J: TRBJ2-7
DNA: TGTGCCAGCAGCAAAGTTTGGACTAGCATTCCCTACGAGCAGTACTTC
CDR3: CASSKVWTSIPYEQYF

D: .
V: TRBV7-9
size: once
J: TRBJ2-2
DNA: TGTGCCAGCAGCTTAGCCGGGGACACCGGGGAGCTGTTTTTT
CDR3: CASSLAGDTGELFF

D: .
V: TRBV6-1
size: .
J: TRBJ2-2
DNA: TGTGCCAGCAGCCGTCAGGGGGGCACCGGGGAGCTGTTTTTT
CDR3: CASSRQGGTGELFF

D: .
V: TRBV4-1
size: .
J: TRBJ2-7
DNA: TGCGCCAGCAGCCTCCAGGACACCTACGAGCAGTACTTC
CDR3: CASSLQDTYEQYF

D: .
V: TRBV6-6
size: .
J: TRBJ1-1
DNA: TGTGCCAGCAGTTACTTGCCTGGACAGCAGAGGACTGAAGCTTTCTTT
CDR3: CASSYLPGQQRTEAFF

D: .
V: TRBV29-1
size: .
J: TRBJ1-4
DNA: TGCAGCGTCCGGACAGCCGTCACAACTAATGAAAAACTGTTTTTT
CDR3: CSVRTAVTTNEKLFF

D: TRBD1
V: TRBV18
size: once
J: TRBJ2-2
DNA: TGTGCCAGCTCACCAAACCCTCCGGGACAGGGAACCGGGGAGCTGTTTTTT
CDR3: CASSPNPPGQGTGELFF

D: TRBD2
V: TRBV6-6
size: .
J: TRBJ2-7
DNA: TGTGCCAGCAGTCTCCCGGGACTAGAAGAGCAGTACTTC
CDR3: CASSLPGLEEQYF

D: TRBD1
V: TRBV4-2
size: once
J: TRBJ1-6
DNA: TGTGCCAGCAGCCCCGGGACAGGGCTTAATTCACCCCTCCACTTT
CDR3: CASSPGTGLNSPLHF

D: TRBD1
V: TRBV4-2
size: .
J: TRBJ1-2
DNA: TGTGCCAGCAGCCAAGGAACGAACACAGGGGTGGGCTACACCTTC
CDR3: CASSQGTNTGVGYTF

D: .
V: TRBV14
size: .
J: TRBJ2-1
DNA: TGTGCCAGCAGCCAAGACTCCTCCTACAATGAGCAGTTCTTC
CDR3: CASSQDSSYNEQFF

D: .
V: TRBV2
size: once
J: TRBJ2-1
DNA: TGTGCCAGCGGGACTCCCGGGGATGAGCAGTTCTTC
CDR3: CASGTPGDEQFF

D: .
V: TRBV30
size: .
J: TRBJ1-2
DNA: TGTGCCTGGACCCCTGGACTCTCTAACTATGGCTACACCTTC
CDR3: CAWTPGLSNYGYTF

D: .
V: TRBV19
size: .
J: TRBJ1-2
DNA: TGTGCCAGTAGTATAGGGCACAACTATGGCTACACCTTC
CDR3: CASSIGHNYGYTF

D: .
V: TRBV4-3
size: few
J: TRBJ1-5
DNA: TGCGCCAGCAGCCAAGATACCAGGGTAGGTCAGCCCCAGCATTTT
CDR3: CASSQDTRVGQPQHF

D: .
V: TRBV28
size: .
J: TRBJ2-5
DNA: TGTGCCAGCAGTCAGGGCGGGGGCATACAAGAGACCCAGTACTTC
CDR3: CASSQGGGIQETQYF

D: .
V: TRBV5-6
size: .
J: TRBJ1-1
DNA: TGTGCCAGCAGCTTGTATGGTGGGCTAGCCCTGAGCACTGAAGCTTTCTTT
CDR3: CASSLYGGLALSTEAFF

D: TRBD2
V: TRBV4-2
size: .
J: TRBJ2-5
DNA: TGTGCCAGCAGCCAAGGGGGGAGCGGGGGATCATACCAAGAGACCCAGTACTTC
CDR3: CASSQGGSGGSYQETQYF

D: TRBD2
V: TRBV5-1
size: .
J: TRBJ2-3
DNA: TGCGCCAGCAGCTTGGCCCCGGGGGGGCCGGCAGATACGCAGTATTTT
CDR3: CASSLAPGGPADTQYF

D: TRBD1
V: TRBV27
size: .
J: TRBJ2-7
DNA: TGTGCCACCACAGGGGGCTACGAGCAGTACTTC
CDR3: CATTGGYEQYF

D: .
V: TRBV7-2
size: .
J: TRBJ2-7
DNA: TGTGCCAGCAGCCTCGTGAGTATTACGTACGAGCAGTACTTC
CDR3: CASSLVSITYEQYF

D: .
V: TRBV28
size: once
J: TRBJ2-6
DNA: TGTGCCAGCAAGGGGCGCGCGGGGCCTGGGGCCAACGTCCTGACTTTC
CDR3: CASKGRAGPGANVLTF

D: .
V: TRBV4-1
size: .
J: TRBJ1-6
DNA: TGCGCCAGCAGCCAAGATCCCGTCGGTAGTAACAATTCACCCCTCCACTTT
CDR3: CASSQDPVGSNNSPLHF

D: TRBD2
V: TRBV6-1
size: once
J: TRBJ2-7
DNA: TGTGCCGGTGGACTAGCGGGATCCTACGAGCAGTACTTC
CDR3: CAGGLAGSYEQYF

D: TRBD1
V: TRBV4-3
size: .
J: TRBJ2-7
DNA: TGCGCCAGCAGCCAATATCCGACAGGGGGCTACGAGCAGTACTTC
CDR3: CASSQYPTGGYEQYF

D: .
V: TRBV6-6
size: .
J: TRBJ1-5
DNA: TGTGCCAGCACCCTATTCCGGGGGGGTAGCAATCAGCCCCAGCATTTT
CDR3: CASTLFRGGSNQPQHF

D: TRBD1
V: TRBV5-3
size: .
J: TRBJ1-6
DNA: TGTGCCAGAAGCTTGTACGGGACAGGGGGTCGATCCCTCCACTTT
CDR3: CARSLYGTGGRSLHF

D: TRBD2
V: TRBV28
size: .
J: TRBJ2-3
DNA: TGTGCCAGCACAGTTAGCGGGGGGGCTTTAGATACGCAGTATTTT
CDR3: CASTVSGGALDTQYF

D: TRBD2
V: TRBV2
size: .
J: TRBJ2-7
DNA: TGTGCCAGCAGGACTTCTAGCGGGGGGTCCTACGAGCAGTACTTC
CDR3: CASRTSSGGSYEQYF

D: TRBD1
V: TRBV9
size: .
J: TRBJ2-7
DNA: TGTGCCAGCAGCCCGTGGACAGGCGGCGGATCCTACGAGCAGTACTTC
CDR3: CASSPWTGGGSYEQYF

D: .
V: TRBV28
size: .
J: TRBJ2-7
DNA: TGTGCCAGCAGTTCCACAGGGCCCTACGAGCAGTACTTC
CDR3: CASSSTGPYEQYF

D: TRBD2
V: TRBV28
size: .
J: TRBJ2-2
DNA: TGTGCCAGCAGTCTGGGGACTAGCGGGAGGAACACCGGGGAGCTGTTTTTT
CDR3: CASSLGTSGRNTGELFF

D: .
V: TRBV19
size: .
J: TRBJ1-2
DNA: TGTGCCAGTAGTACATCAGGTGCAGGGTGGGACTATGGCTACACCTTC
CDR3: CASSTSGAGWDYGYTF

D: .
V: TRBV9
size: .
J: TRBJ1-5
DNA: TGTGCCAGCAGCGTCGGCGGTAATAGCAATCAGCCCCAGCATTTT
CDR3: CASSVGGNSNQPQHF

D: .
V: TRBV14
size: once
J: TRBJ2-3
DNA: TGTGCCAGCAGCCAGGCAGGGACAGATACGCAGTATTTT
CDR3: CASSQAGTDTQYF

D: TRBD1
V: TRBV28
size: .
J: TRBJ1-2
DNA: TGTGCCAGCAGTACGCCGGACAGGTTGGCTCGATATGGCTACACCTTC
CDR3: CASSTPDRLARYGYTF

D: TRBD1
V: TRBV29-1
size: .
J: TRBJ1-3
DNA: TGCAGTGGACAGGCCAACTCTGGAAACACCATATATTTT
CDR3: CSGQANSGNTIYF

D: TRBD2
V: TRBV4-1
size: .
J: TRBJ2-2
DNA: TGCGCCAGCAGCCAAGACCCCTCCCTAGCGGGGGGGCCGAACACCGGGGAGCTGTTTTTT
CDR3: CASSQDPSLAGGPNTGELFF

D: .
V: TRBV18
size: .
J: TRBJ1-2
DNA: TGTGCCAGCTCTCCCGACTTCGGAGCTAACTATGGCTACACCTTC
CDR3: CASSPDFGANYGYTF

D: .
V: TRBV7-9
size: .
J: TRBJ2-2
DNA: TGTGCCAGCAGCCCCGACAAGGAATTCGGGGAGCTGTTTTTT
CDR3: CASSPDKEFGELFF

D: .
V: TRBV6-5
size: .
J: TRBJ2-2
DNA: TGTGCCAGCAGTTATGATCAGGGGAACACCGGGGAGCTGTTTTTT
CDR3: CASSYDQGNTGELFF